Following are 22 T cell receptor beta chains from one sample sequenced in a study of T cells in Graves' hyperthyroidism and ophthalmopathy. RNA transcripts served as the template for amplifying TCR beta CDR3 regions. RT-PCR in the first round (using the HTBI primer set) targeted the TCR CDR3. TCRdb recomputed calls from the multiplex PCR reads with MiXCR, one row per CDR3 protein. The sample consists of under 700,000 distinct CDR3 sequences, approximately 15% of them appearing once. The sample taken for sequencing was blood. The source is a young woman with Graves' hyperthyroidism.

Only a few counts were recorded for this clonotype. The genes are TRBV7-9 and TRBJ2-1; the D gene could be TRBD1 or TRBD2 (5 bases each). This CDR3 has 19 amino acids. Germline assignment: CDR1 SEHNR and CDR2 FQNEAQ (reference sequence). With 2 bases removed from V and 3 bases from J, the gap between germline ends came to 23 bases. The DNA of the CDR3 is TGTGCCAGCAGCTTATCTTTCAGTGTGGGGACCCTGAACTACAATGAGCAGTTCTTC. This codes for CASSLSFSVGTLNYNEQFF.

This clonotype was observed a handful of times. The V and J genes are TRBV7-9 and TRBJ2-3, with TRBD1 matching 8 bases. J lost 5 bases, V lost 4 bases, and 5 bases had no gene match. CDR1 and CDR2 from the germline V gene are SEHNR and FQNEAQ (reference sequence). The CDR3 spans 14 residues. This chain's CDR3 is CASSSGRGQDTQYF. Written as DNA, the CDR3 is TGTGCCAGCAGCTCGGGCAGGGGGCAAGATACGCAGTATTTT.

This clonotype was counted at least ten times. The J gene is TRBJ2-7, the V gene TRBV5-1; D is possibly TRBD1 (5 bases). Germline CDR1 reads SGHRS; CDR2 reads YFSETQ. Deletions cut 4 bases from V and 2 bases from J, with 16 bases between. The CDR3 is 15 residues long. The CDR3 loop is CASSPRTWVAYEQYF. Here the CDR3 DNA reads TGCGCCAGCAGCCCACGGACATGGGTCGCCTACGAGCAGTACTTC. Together with reference TRBV5-1 and TRBJ2-7, the CDR3 gives the full variable domain: KAGVTQTPRYLIKTRGQQVTLSCSPISGHRSVSWYQQTPGQGLQFLFEYFSETQRNKGNFPGRFSGRQFSNSRSEMNVSTLELGDSALYLCASSPRTWVAYEQYFGPGTRLTVT.

The chain recombines TRBV5-1 with TRBJ2-3; D is undetermined. Germline V CDR1 and CDR2: SGHRS, YFSETQ. Trimming cost V 0 bases and J 6 bases, with 26 bases left between them. There are 19 residues in the CDR3. The CDR3 is CASSLGNILGTSSLDTQYF. CDR3 sequence (DNA): TGCGCCAGCAGCTTGGGAAATATATTAGGAACCTCGAGTTTGGATACGCAGTATTTT.

At least ten counts were recorded for this clonotype. The rearrangement links TRBV7-2 to TRBJ2-5; D might be TRBD2 (6 bases). The CDR3 sequence is 13 residues long. The V and J ends lost 4 bases and 5 bases respectively, with 11 bases between them. The germline V gene encodes CDR1 SGHTA and CDR2 FQGNSA. This CDR3 reads CASSSVGGETQYF. The DNA of the CDR3 is TGTGCCAGCAGCTCCGTAGGAGGGGAGACCCAGTACTTC.

Concerning this clonotype: Given a much more abundant clone one base away, this may be a read error. The V gene is TRBV6-2 or TRBV6-3, the J gene TRBJ2-1; D tentatively fits TRBD1 or TRBD2 (6 bases each). The CDR3 contains 14 residues. CDR1 is MNHEY, CDR2 SVGEGT, per germline. Trimming shortened V by 4 bases and J by 8 bases, and 15 bases separated the two germline ends. CDR3 bases: TGTGCCAGCAGTTCCCCACCGGGGGCGGATGAGCAGTTCTTC. Its protein product is CASSSPPGADEQFF.

In this sample, this clonotype turned up many times. The chain combines TRBV11-2 with TRBJ2-1, with D hard to call. The CDR3 sequence is 11 residues long. The germline V gene has CDR1 SGHAT and CDR2 FQNNGV. Trimming took 5 bases from V and 10 from J, leaving 9 bases between them. CDR3 DNA sequence: TGTGCCAGCAGCCAAGCCTTGGAGCAGTTCTTC. This sequence encodes CASSQALEQFF. Using reference TRBV11-2 and TRBJ2-1 for the parts outside the CDR3, the full variable domain is EAGVAQSPRYKIIEKRQSVAFWCNPISGHATLYWYQQILGQGPKLLIQFQNNGVVDDSQLPKDRFSAERLKGVDSTLKIQPAKLEDSAVYLCASSQALEQFFGPGTRLTVL.

As to this clonotype: Since a much larger clone is just one base distant, this may be a read error. This chain links TRBV12-3 or TRBV12-4 with TRBJ2-1; D is uncertain. The CDR3 has 13 amino acids. CDR3 amino acids: CACSGPSYNEQFF. In nucleotides, the CDR3 is TGTGCCTGCAGTGGGCCATCCTACAATGAGCAGTTCTTC.

The V and J genes are TRBV6-2 or TRBV6-3 and TRBJ1-5; tentative D call: TRBD1 (6 bases). V shed 7 bases and J shed 3 bases, with 13 bases lying between them. The CDR3 has 14 residues. Germline CDR1 MNHEY, CDR2 SVGEGT. CDR3 residues: CASKLTGDNQPQHF. CDR3 nucleotides: TGTGCCAGCAAACTGACAGGAGACAATCAGCCCCAGCATTTT.

V gene TRBV6-2 or TRBV6-3 combines with J gene TRBJ1-3; D call uncertain. CDR3 length: 16 amino acids. V was cut by 2 bases and J by 0 bases, with 11 bases left in between. Germline V CDR1 and CDR2: MNHEY, SVGEGT. The CDR3 loop is CASSYQPGISGNTIYF. The CDR3 DNA sequence: TGTGCCAGCAGTTACCAGCCAGGCATCTCTGGAAACACCATATATTTT.

There are a few counts of this clonotype. The genes are TRBV30 and TRBJ1-6; D remains ambiguous. In germline, CDR1 is GTSNPN, CDR2 SVGIG (reference sequence). V was shortened by 1 base and J by 4 bases, with 8 bases between the two germline ends. This CDR3 is built from 14 residues. In DNA, the CDR3 is TGTGCCTGGAGTGCAACGGCGTATAATTCACCCCTCCACTTT. Its translation is CAWSATAYNSPLHF.

The chain employs TRBV7-2 and TRBJ2-7; 8 nucleotides align to TRBD2. From germline, CDR1 is SGHTA and CDR2 FQGNSA. CDR3 length: 14 amino acids. The ends lost 6 bases at V and 1 base at J; junction bases unmatched: 5. CDR3 sequence: CASRGGGKSYEQYF. The DNA for the CDR3 is TGTGCCAGCAGGGGCGGGGGGAAATCCTACGAGCAGTACTTC.

Many counts were recorded for this clonotype. V and J are TRBV11-2 and TRBJ1-4, with D uncertain. Trimming pared 1 base from V and 8 bases from J, leaving 5 bases between. The CDR3 runs 12 residues. The V gene's germline CDR1 is SGHAT and CDR2 FQNNGV. DNA for the CDR3: TGTGCCAGCAGCTTAGGAGGGGAAAAACTGTTTTTT. It is translated as CASSLGGEKLFF.

The chain employs TRBV5-1 and TRBJ1-2, with a weak D call TRBD1 (5 bases). CDR1 and CDR2 from the germline V gene are SGHRS and YFSETQ. CDR3 length: 14 residues. Trimming took off 1 base at V and 8 bases at J, with 15 bases between the two ends. CDR3 protein: CASSLFRGEEGYTF. CDR3 nucleotides: TGCGCCAGCAGCTTGTTTCGGGGCGAGGAGGGCTACACCTTC.

The chain joins TRBV6-5 to TRBJ2-2; D is possibly TRBD2 (6 bases). There are 16 residues in the CDR3. CDR1 is MNHEY, CDR2 SVGAGI, per germline. V was cut by 0 bases and J by 6 bases, with 14 bases left in between. The CDR3 coding sequence is TGTGCCAGCAGTTACTCGAGTAGCGGTTACTCCGGGGAGCTGTTTTTT. Translation: CASSYSSSGYSGELFF.

The chain employs TRBV20-1 and TRBJ2-5; D is uncertain. The V end lost 3 bases, the J end lost 2 bases, and 16 bases lay between the germline ends. CDR3 length equals 15 residues. Germline V gene lookup returns CDR1 DFQATT and CDR2 SNEGSKA (reference sequence). The CDR3: CSASSLGRLQETQYF. The DNA for the CDR3 is TGCAGTGCTAGTTCCCTAGGAAGATTACAAGAGACCCAGTACTTC.

This clonotype was counted ten times or more. V and J are TRBV18 and TRBJ2-3, with a weak D call TRBD2 (6 bases). Germline V gene lookup returns CDR1 KGHSH and CDR2 LQKENI. This CDR3 contains 11 residues. V lost 9 bases to trimming and J lost 4 bases, with 8 bases between them. CDR3 coding DNA: TGTGCCAGTCGCGGGGCAGATACGCAGTATTTT. It yields the protein CASRGADTQYF. The full variable domain, with the rest looked up from reference TRBV18 and TRBJ2-3, is NAGVMQNPRHLVRRRGQEARLRCSPMKGHSHVYWYRQLPEEGLKFMVYLQKENIIDESGMPKERFSAEFPKEGPSILRIQQVVRGDSAAYFCASRGADTQYFGPGTRLTVL.

The rearrangement joins TRBV24-1 to TRBJ2-1; 12 nucleotides agree with TRBD2. CDR1 is KGHDR and CDR2 is SFDVKD in the germline V gene. This CDR3 is 16 amino acids long. The V and J ends lost 7 bases and 1 base, in that order; junction bases with no gene match: 4. DNA for the CDR3: TGTGCCACCAGCTCTAGCGGGAGGGTGTCCTACAATGAGCAGTTCTTC. Protein sequence: CATSSSGRVSYNEQFF.

This clonotype has a count of ten or more. The V and J genes are TRBV6-1 and TRBJ2-1; D is unclear. The germline CDR1 and CDR2 sequences are MNHNS and SASEGT. V was cut by 7 bases and J by 1 base, with 17 bases left in between. The CDR3 consists of 16 residues. The CDR3 DNA reads as TGTGCCAGCACGGGTTGGGCCAGTTCATCCTACAATGAGCAGTTCTTC. Translating gives CASTGWASSSYNEQFF.

This clonotype was counted ten times or more. The rearrangement uses TRBV2 and TRBJ1-6, with 8 bases lining up with TRBD1. V trimming: 5 bases; J trimming: 9 bases; junction bases outside the gene matches: 6. The CDR3 has 14 amino acids. Germline loops: CDR1 SNHLY, CDR2 FYNNEI. CDR3 DNA: TGTGCCAGCAGTCGACAGGGGATGAGTTCACCCCTCCACTTT. Its translation is CASSRQGMSSPLHF.

Ten or more counts support this clonotype. For the CDR3, the DNA is TGCAGTGCTCGTAATAGCAATCAGCCCCAGCATTTT. Its translation is CSARNSNQPQHF. V and J are TRBV20-1 and TRBJ1-5, with D unclear. This CDR3 region has 12 residues. Trimming pared 5 bases from V and 0 bases from J, leaving 5 bases between. Germline loops: CDR1 DFQATT, CDR2 SNEGSKA (reference sequence).

This sequence joins TRBV6-4 and TRBJ2-2, with D unclear. Germline CDR1 MRHNA, CDR2 SNTAGT. With 1 base removed from V and 2 bases from J, the gap between germline ends came to 2 bases. The CDR3 has 13 residues. The CDR3 DNA follows: TGTGCCAGCAGTGACTATAACACCGGGGAGCTGTTTTTT. It yields the protein CASSDYNTGELFF.